This TCR beta chain is from a study of cytomegalovirus exposure and HLA in healthy donors. General study results and limits: Usually a TCR sequence was rare, but some public TCRs were found in many donors.

Notes on this clone: No antigen is known for it.

The PCR was carried out with 60 Vbeta primers and 13 Jbeta primers. TCRdb's table, derived via immunoSEQ multiplex PCR, lists solely in-frame clones and lacks some. The profile shows 200,000 to 250,000 clones, approximately 80% of them singletons. The V gene end was trimmed by 4 bases and the J gene end by 0 bases; junction bases not matched to a gene: 3. The CDR3 length is 15 residues. The germline gives CDR1 MDHEN, CDR2 SYDVKM. The rearrangement links TRBV28 to TRBJ2-1, with 7 bases lining up with TRBD2. The receptor was isolated from a woman aged 25 to 39 in good health and CMV-seronegative. The sequenced sample consisted of PBMCs. The DNA of the CDR3 is TGTGCCAGCAGTTCTAGCGGCTACTCCTACAATGAGCAGTTCTTC. Its protein is CASSSSGYSYNEQFF. Based on the CDR3 plus reference TRBV28 and TRBJ2-1, the full variable domain is DVKVTQSSRYLVKRTGEKVFLECVQDMDHENMFWYRQDPGLGLRLIYFSYDVKMKEKGDIPEGYSVSREKKERFSLILESASTNQTSMYLCASSSSGYSYNEQFFGPGTRLTVL.